This T cell receptor (beta chain) was documented in a study of technical replicates of blood from several donors. Sequencing was performed with immunoSEQ multiplex PCR; in TCRdb, only in-frame clones are kept and a portion is missing. Of about 79,000 clones listed, about nine tenths are singletons. The sample consisted of T cells isolated from PBMCs. This receptor was taken from a human donor in good health. Some clones in this sample may be carry-over from other donors' samples.

CDR3 residues: CAIDMPGTSSYNEQFF. CDR3 DNA: TGTGCCATAGATATGCCGGGAACTAGCTCCTACAATGAGCAGTTCTTC. This chain connects TRBV7-8 to TRBJ2-1; the D gene is possibly TRBD2 (5 bases). The CDR3 consists of 16 residues. The V gene lost 10 bases and the J gene lost 0 bases, with 19 bases spanning the gap. Per the germline V gene, CDR1 is SGHVS and CDR2 is FQNEAQ.